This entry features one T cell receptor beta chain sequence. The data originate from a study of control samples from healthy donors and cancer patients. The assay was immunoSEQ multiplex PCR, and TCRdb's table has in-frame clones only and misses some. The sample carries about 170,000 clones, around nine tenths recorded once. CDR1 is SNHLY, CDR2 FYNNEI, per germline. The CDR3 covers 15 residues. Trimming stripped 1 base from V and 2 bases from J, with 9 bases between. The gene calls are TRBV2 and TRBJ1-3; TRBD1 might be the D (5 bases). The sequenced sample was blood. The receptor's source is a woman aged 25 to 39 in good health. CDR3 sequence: CASSEGTLTGNTIYF. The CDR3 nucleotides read TGTGCCAGCAGTGAAGGGACACTGACTGGAAACACCATATATTTT. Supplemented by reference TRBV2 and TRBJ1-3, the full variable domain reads EPEVTQTPSHQVTQMGQEVILRCVPISNHLYFYWYRQILGQKVEFLVSFYNNEISEKSEIFDDQFSVERPDGSNFTLKIRSTKLEDSAMYFCASSEGTLTGNTIYFGEGSWLTVV.